These 18 T cell receptor beta chains were all obtained from the same sample, sequenced in a study of OX40 agonist ivuxolimab in advanced cancers. Here immunoSEQ multiplex PCR was the method, and the copy in TCRdb shows in-frame clones only, minus some. The sample comprises roughly 76,000 clones, roughly 86% of which are singletons, and around 2.5% rests with the top ten. The sequenced sample was CD4+ or CD8+ T cells sorted from blood, obtained in a trial of the OX40 agonist ivuxolimab. These receptor sequences come from an adult with an advanced solid tumor such as melanoma, head and neck, liver or kidney cancer.

CDR3 residues: CASSVQGSWGTDTQYF. The DNA for the CDR3 is TGCGCCAGCAGTGTGCAGGGTTCCTGGGGCACAGATACGCAGTATTTT. The rearrangement links TRBV5-1 to TRBJ2-3, with D tentatively TRBD1 (5 bases). The CDR3 has 16 amino acids. The germline V gene encodes CDR1 SGHRS and CDR2 YFSETQ. V dropped 5 bases and J dropped 1 base, with 17 bases sitting between them.

This clone was detected a few times. This chain uses TRBV27 with TRBJ1-6; D perhaps matches TRBD1 (5 bases). Between the trimmed V and J ends, which lost 3 bases and 7 bases, there was a span of 10 bases. This CDR3 has 14 residues. Germline V gene data show CDR1 as MNHEY and CDR2 as SMNVEV (reference sequence). CDR3 sequence: CASSFSRGNSPLHF. CDR3 in DNA: TGTGCCAGCAGTTTCTCCCGGGGGAATTCACCCCTCCACTTT.

V and J are TRBV5-6 and TRBJ1-5, with D possibly matching TRBD1 (6 bases). V lost 0 bases and J lost 6, with 13 bases in between. Germline V gene data show CDR1 as SGHDT and CDR2 as YYEEEE. This CDR3 is built from 15 residues. This chain's CDR3 is CASSLAGATSQPQHF. The CDR3 DNA is TGTGCCAGCAGCTTGGCAGGGGCAACGAGTCAGCCCCAGCATTTT.

This chain joins TRBV28 and TRBJ1-2; the D is unclear. V was cut by 4 bases and J by 9 bases, with 15 bases left in between. The length of the CDR3 is 13 residues. Looked up from germline, CDR1 is MDHEN and CDR2 is SYDVKM. The CDR3: CASSSRRITSYTF. CDR3 in DNA: TGTGCCAGCAGTTCCCGACGGATTACGAGCTACACCTTC.

This chain links TRBV28 with TRBJ1-4; no clear D gene. V shed 5 bases and J shed 8 bases, with 15 bases lying between them. This CDR3 has 14 amino acids. CDR1 and CDR2 from the germline V gene are MDHEN and SYDVKM. CDR3: CASSPPGLGEKLFF. CDR3 in DNA: TGTGCCAGCAGTCCACCGGGTCTGGGAGAAAAACTGTTTTTT.

The rearrangement uses TRBV9 and TRBJ2-2; a weak D match, TRBD1 (7 bases). Germline V gene data show CDR1 as SGDLS and CDR2 as YYNGEE. Trimming pared 3 bases from V and 5 bases from J, leaving 17 bases between. This CDR3 region has 16 residues. CDR3 in amino acids: CASSDLAAGGTGELFF. The CDR3, as DNA: TGTGCCAGCAGCGACCTTGCGGCAGGGGGGACCGGGGAGCTGTTTTTT.

CDR3 in amino acids: CASSVGQENTEAFF. CDR3 coding DNA: TGTGCCAGCAGCGTAGGGCAGGAGAACACTGAAGCTTTCTTT. The genes are TRBV9 and TRBJ1-1; D unclear. The CDR3 consists of 14 residues. V lost 0 bases and J 1 base, leaving 7 bases between the germline ends. Per the germline V gene, CDR1 is SGDLS and CDR2 is YYNGEE.

This clone is a singleton in its sample. This CDR3 reads CASSIGRRNEKLFF. CDR3 nucleotides: TGTGCCAGTAGTATAGGCAGGCGTAATGAAAAACTGTTTTTT. The chain employs TRBV19 and TRBJ1-4; D uncertain. The CDR3 is 14 residues long. Per germline, CDR1 LNHDA and CDR2 SQIVND (reference sequence). V dropped 1 base and J dropped 4 bases, with 7 bases sitting between them.

The chain is built from TRBV28 and TRBJ1-4; tentatively, D is TRBD1 (5 bases). This CDR3 has 13 amino acids. The V gene lost 5 bases and the J gene lost 7 bases, with 11 bases spanning the gap. Germline V gives CDR1 MDHEN, CDR2 SYDVKM. The CDR3 nucleotides are TGTGCCAGCAGTCTCCCCGGGGGTGAAAAACTGTTTTTT. Residues: CASSLPGGEKLFF.

This clone was counted a few times. The CDR3 is CASSLEGDGGTGTDTQYF. Written as DNA, the CDR3 is TGTGCCAGCAGCTTAGAGGGGGACGGGGGGACGGGCACAGATACGCAGTATTTT. The J gene is TRBJ2-3, the V gene TRBV7-2; tentatively, D is TRBD2 (7 bases). Germline CDR1 is SGHTA and CDR2 is FQGNSA. V was clipped by 1 base and J by 1 base, with 18 bases between them. The CDR3 is 18 residues long.

CDR3 protein: CASSPQAGPEGKLFF. DNA for the CDR3: TGTGCCAGCTCACCACAAGCTGGCCCCGAAGGGAAGCTGTTTTTT. The chain uses TRBV18 and TRBJ2-2; D remains ambiguous. The CDR3 spans 15 residues. Germline V gene lookup returns CDR1 KGHSH and CDR2 LQKENI. V dropped 1 base and J dropped 12 bases, with 18 bases sitting between them.

CDR3 sequence reads: CASRTGFANTEAFF. In nucleotides, the CDR3 is TGTGCCAGTCGGACAGGGTTCGCGAACACTGAAGCTTTCTTT. This chain connects TRBV6-1 to TRBJ1-1; 8 positions match TRBD1. The CDR3 is made up of 14 amino acids. V lost 9 bases and J lost 1; bases outside the gene matches: 7. Germline values: CDR1 MNHNS, CDR2 SASEGT.

The chain uses TRBV28 and TRBJ2-1; the match to TRBD1 covers 11 bases. CDR1 and CDR2 (germline): MDHEN, SYDVKM. The CDR3 covers 14 residues. V shed 7 bases, J shed 12 bases, and the junction held 11 bases outside the gene matches. Here the CDR3 reads CASTLTSGTGGQFF. CDR3 DNA: TGTGCCAGCACTCTCACGTCAGGGACAGGGGGGCAGTTCTTC.

V usage is TRBV29-1 and J usage is TRBJ2-5, with D maybe TRBD1 (7 bases). Germline V gives CDR1 SQVTM, CDR2 ANQGSEA. The CDR3 consists of 14 residues. V lost 6 bases, J lost 3 bases, and 17 bases lay in between. This chain's CDR3 is CSVAGTAREETQYF. In DNA, the CDR3 is TGCAGCGTGGCGGGGACAGCCAGAGAAGAGACCCAGTACTTC.

The chain is built from TRBV4-2 and TRBJ1-6, with D maybe TRBD1 (5 bases). This CDR3 spans 15 amino acids. V dropped 0 bases and J dropped 9 bases, with 12 bases sitting between them. From germline, CDR1 is LGHNA and CDR2 YNFKEQ. CDR3 sequence (DNA): TGTGCCAGCAGCCAAGAGGTGGGGCGGGTTTCACCCCTCCACTTT. As protein: CASSQEVGRVSPLHF.

This sequence joins TRBV7-3 and TRBJ2-7; the match to TRBD2 covers 7 bases. J was trimmed by 7 bases and V by 5 bases; bases with no gene match: 14. CDR1 and CDR2 from the germline V gene are SGHTA and FQGTGA. This CDR3 has 15 residues. Here the CDR3 DNA reads TGTGCCAGCAGCCCCGGGGGGAAGGGGCAGGAAGAGCAGTACTTC. Its protein product is CASSPGGKGQEEQYF. Drawing the rest from reference TRBV7-3 and TRBJ2-7, the complete variable domain is GAGVSQTPSNKVTEKGKYVELRCDPISGHTALYWYRQSLGQGPEFLIYFQGTGAADDSGLPNDRFFAVRPEGSVSTLKIQRTERGDSAVYLCASSPGGKGQEEQYFGPGTRLTVT.

This clone was picked up a small number of times. The gene calls are TRBV7-2 and TRBJ2-7; D possibly uses TRBD1 or TRBD2 (5 bases each). The CDR3 spans 15 residues. V was pared by 3 bases and J by 5 bases, with 17 bases between. Per the germline V gene, CDR1 is SGHTA and CDR2 is FQGNSA. The CDR3 DNA is TGTGCCAGCAGCTTCGTACCGGGGCCGTGGAACGAGCAGTACTTC. Its translation: CASSFVPGPWNEQYF.

The V gene is TRBV7-3, the J gene TRBJ2-5; D unclear. Trimming pared 5 bases from V and 4 bases from J, leaving 11 bases between. Germline V gives CDR1 SGHTA, CDR2 FQGTGA. The CDR3 loop spans 13 amino acids. CDR3 in DNA: TGTGCCAGCAGCCCCGCCCGCTCAGAGACCCAGTACTTC. This encodes CASSPARSETQYF.